The T cell receptor beta chain under discussion was sequenced for a study of blood T cell repertoires in COVID-19. Overall study context: The study drew acute and convalescent COVID-19 samples from the United States, Italy and Spain. From T cells, B-cell-depleted T cells, or PBMCs came the material, which was cDNA or gDNA.

In the original analysis: Amplification from reference gene primers served as the basis for estimated nucleated cell counts. The assay was immunoSEQ multiplex PCR, and TCRdb's table has in-frame clones only and misses some. V, J and clone size are taken as reported in that table, and D and trimming were inferred from the DNA itself. The sample has 200,000 to 250,000 clones; roughly 85% are singletons. This CDR3 is 15 amino acids long. Germline V CDR1 and CDR2: LNHDA, SQIVND (reference sequence). The V end was cut by 1 base, the J end by 5 bases, with 12 bases between. This clonotype was obtained from a man aged 50 to 59 who had recovered from COVID-19. V usage is TRBV19 and J usage is TRBJ1-5; D unresolved. Material for sequencing was peripheral blood. CDR3 residues: CASSIVVAGHQPQHF. The CDR3 DNA is TGTGCCAGTAGTATAGTGGTGGCGGGCCATCAGCCCCAGCATTTT.